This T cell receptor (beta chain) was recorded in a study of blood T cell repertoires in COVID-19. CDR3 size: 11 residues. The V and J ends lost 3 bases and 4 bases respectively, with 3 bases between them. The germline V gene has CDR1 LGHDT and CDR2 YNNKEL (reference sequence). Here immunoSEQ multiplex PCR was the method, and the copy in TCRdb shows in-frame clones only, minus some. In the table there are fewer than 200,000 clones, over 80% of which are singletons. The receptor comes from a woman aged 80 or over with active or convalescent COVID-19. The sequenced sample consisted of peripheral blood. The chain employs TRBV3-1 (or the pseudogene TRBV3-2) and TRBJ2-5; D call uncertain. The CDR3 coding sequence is TGTGCCAGCAGCCACGGAGAGACCCAGTACTTC. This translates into CASSHGETQYF.